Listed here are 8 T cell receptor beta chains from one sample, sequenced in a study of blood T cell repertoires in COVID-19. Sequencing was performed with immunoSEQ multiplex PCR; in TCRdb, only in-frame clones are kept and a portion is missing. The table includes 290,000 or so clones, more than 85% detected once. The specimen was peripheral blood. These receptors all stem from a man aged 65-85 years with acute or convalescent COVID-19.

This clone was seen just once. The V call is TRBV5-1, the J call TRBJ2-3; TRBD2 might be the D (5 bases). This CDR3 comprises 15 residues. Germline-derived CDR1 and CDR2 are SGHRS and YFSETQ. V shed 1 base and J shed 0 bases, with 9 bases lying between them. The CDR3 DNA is TGCGCCAGCAGCTTGTTGGACTCTAGCACAGATACGCAGTATTTT. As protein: CASSLLDSSTDTQYF.

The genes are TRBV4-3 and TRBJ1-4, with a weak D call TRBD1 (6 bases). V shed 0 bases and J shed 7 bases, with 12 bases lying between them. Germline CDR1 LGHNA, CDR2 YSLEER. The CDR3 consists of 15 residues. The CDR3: CASSQEPGHREKLFF. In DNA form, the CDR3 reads TGCGCCAGCAGCCAAGAGCCGGGACATCGTGAAAAACTGTTTTTT.

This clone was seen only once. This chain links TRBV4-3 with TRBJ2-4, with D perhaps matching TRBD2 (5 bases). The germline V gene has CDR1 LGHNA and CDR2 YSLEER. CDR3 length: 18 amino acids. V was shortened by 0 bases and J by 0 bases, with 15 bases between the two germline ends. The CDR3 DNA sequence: TGCGCCAGCAGCCAAGATGGGCACGGGATGCGAGCCAAAAACATTCAGTACTTC. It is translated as CASSQDGHGMRAKNIQYF.

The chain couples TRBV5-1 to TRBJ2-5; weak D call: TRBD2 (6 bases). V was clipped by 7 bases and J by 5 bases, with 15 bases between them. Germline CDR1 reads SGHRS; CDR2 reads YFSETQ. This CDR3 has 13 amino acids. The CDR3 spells CASSSLAMETQYF. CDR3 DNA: TGCGCCAGCTCATCCCTAGCGATGGAGACCCAGTACTTC.

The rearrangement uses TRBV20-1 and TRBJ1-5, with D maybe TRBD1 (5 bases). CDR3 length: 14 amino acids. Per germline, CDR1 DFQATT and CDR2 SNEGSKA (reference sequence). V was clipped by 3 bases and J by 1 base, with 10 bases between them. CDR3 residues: CSASPRVSNQPQHF. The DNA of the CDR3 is TGCAGTGCTAGTCCCAGGGTAAGCAATCAGCCCCAGCATTTT.

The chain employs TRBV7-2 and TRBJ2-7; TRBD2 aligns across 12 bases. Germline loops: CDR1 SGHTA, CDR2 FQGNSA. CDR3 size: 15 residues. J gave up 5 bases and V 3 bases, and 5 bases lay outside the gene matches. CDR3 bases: TGTGCCAGCAGCTTGGGACTAGCGGGTAAAAACGAGCAGTACTTC. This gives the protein CASSLGLAGKNEQYF.

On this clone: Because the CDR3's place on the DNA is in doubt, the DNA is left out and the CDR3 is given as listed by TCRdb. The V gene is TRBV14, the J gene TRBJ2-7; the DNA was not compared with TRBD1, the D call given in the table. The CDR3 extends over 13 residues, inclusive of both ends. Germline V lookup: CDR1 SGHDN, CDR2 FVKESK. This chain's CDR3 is CASSQARVGQGIF.

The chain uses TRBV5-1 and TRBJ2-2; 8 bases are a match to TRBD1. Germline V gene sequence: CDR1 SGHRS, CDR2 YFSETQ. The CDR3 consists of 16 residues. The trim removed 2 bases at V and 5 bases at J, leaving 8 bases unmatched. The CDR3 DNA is TGCGCCAGCAGCTTTGATACAGGGGGGTATACCGGGGAGCTGTTTTTT. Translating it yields CASSFDTGGYTGELFF.